This T cell receptor (beta chain) was identified in a study of identifying expanded T cells in peripheral blood. Some clones are missing from TCRdb's copy, which holds only in-frame ones; the method was immunoSEQ multiplex PCR. The data contain roughly 84,000 clones, roughly 89% of them seen just once; the ten biggest clones take up roughly 7%. The CDR3 runs to 14 residues. V lost 2 bases, J lost 6 bases, and 11 bases lay in between. Germline assignment: CDR1 SGHTA and CDR2 FQGNSA. The receptor was isolated from a person aged 18 to 69 in good health. The sequencing input was blood. The J gene is TRBJ2-1, the V gene TRBV7-2; no firm D call. CDR3 nucleotide sequence: TGTGCCAGCAGCTTACGCTCTCCGGTCAATGAGCAGTTCTTC. Translation gives CASSLRSPVNEQFF. Based on the CDR3 plus reference TRBV7-2 and TRBJ2-1, the full variable domain is GAGVSQSPSNKVTEKGKDVELRCDPISGHTALYWYRQSLGQGLEFLIYFQGNSAPDKSGLPSDRFSAERTGGSVSTLTIQRTQQEDSAVYLCASSLRSPVNEQFFGPGTRLTVL.